This T cell receptor beta chain was identified during a study of blood T cell repertoires in COVID-19. The repertoire was sequenced with immunoSEQ multiplex PCR; TCRdb's copy has only in-frame clones and lacks some. The sample holds 96,000 or so clones; 85% to 90% are singletons and the top ten take roughly 4.2%. The germline V gene has CDR1 SGHRS and CDR2 YFSETQ. The CDR3 totals 15 residues. V trimming: 3 bases; J trimming: 5 bases; junction bases outside the gene matches: 2. The chain carries TRBV5-1 and TRBJ2-1, with TRBD2 identical over 13 bases. This TCR derives from a human donor with COVID-19, enrolled during active disease. The donor label of this sample is uncertain. The sample was peripheral blood. The CDR3 protein is CASSSGTSGNNEQFF. As DNA, the CDR3 is TGCGCCAGCAGCTCGGGGACTAGCGGGAACAATGAGCAGTTCTTC.